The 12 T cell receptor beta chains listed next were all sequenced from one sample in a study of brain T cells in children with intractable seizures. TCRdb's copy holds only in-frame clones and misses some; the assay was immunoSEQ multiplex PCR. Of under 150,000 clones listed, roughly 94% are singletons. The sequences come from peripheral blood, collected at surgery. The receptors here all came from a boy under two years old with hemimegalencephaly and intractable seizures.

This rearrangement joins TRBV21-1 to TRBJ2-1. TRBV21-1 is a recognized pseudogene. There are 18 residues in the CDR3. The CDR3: CASSKAPFRDGKHNEQFF. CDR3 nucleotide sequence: TGTGCCAGCAGCAAAGCCCCGTTTAGGGATGGTAAGCACAATGAGCAGTTCTTC.

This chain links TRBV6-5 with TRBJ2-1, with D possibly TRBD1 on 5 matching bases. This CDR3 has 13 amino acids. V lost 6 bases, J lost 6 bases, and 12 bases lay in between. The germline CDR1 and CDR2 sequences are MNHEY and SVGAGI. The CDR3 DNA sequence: TGTGCCAGCAGCTACAGGACCTTCAATGAGCAGTTCTTC. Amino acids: CASSYRTFNEQFF.

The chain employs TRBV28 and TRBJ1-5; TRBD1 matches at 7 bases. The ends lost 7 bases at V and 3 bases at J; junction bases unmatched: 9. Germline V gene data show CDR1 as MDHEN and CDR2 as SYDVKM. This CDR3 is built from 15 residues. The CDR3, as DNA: TGTGCCAGCATCCTGACAGGGCATGACAATCAGCCCCAGCATTTT. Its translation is CASILTGHDNQPQHF.

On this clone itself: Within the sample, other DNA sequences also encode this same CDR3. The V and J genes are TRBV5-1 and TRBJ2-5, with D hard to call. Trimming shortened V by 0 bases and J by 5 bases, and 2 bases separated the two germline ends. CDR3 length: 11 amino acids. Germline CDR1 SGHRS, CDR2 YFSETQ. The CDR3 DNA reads TGCGCCAGCAGCTTGGCGGAGACCCAGTACTTC. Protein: CASSLAETQYF.

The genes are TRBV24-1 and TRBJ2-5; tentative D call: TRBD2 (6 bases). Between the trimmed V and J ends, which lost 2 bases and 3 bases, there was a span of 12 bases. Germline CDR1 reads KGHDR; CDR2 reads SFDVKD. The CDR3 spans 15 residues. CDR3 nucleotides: TGTGCCACCAGTGATTCGGCGGCGGGGAAAGAGACCCAGTACTTC. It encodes CATSDSAAGKETQYF.

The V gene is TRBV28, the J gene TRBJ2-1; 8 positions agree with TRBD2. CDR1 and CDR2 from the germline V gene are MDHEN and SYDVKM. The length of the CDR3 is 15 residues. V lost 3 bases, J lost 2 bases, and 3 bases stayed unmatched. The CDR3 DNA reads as TGTGCCAGCAGTTTGCGGGGGGCCACCTACAATGAGCAGTTCTTC. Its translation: CASSLRGATYNEQFF.

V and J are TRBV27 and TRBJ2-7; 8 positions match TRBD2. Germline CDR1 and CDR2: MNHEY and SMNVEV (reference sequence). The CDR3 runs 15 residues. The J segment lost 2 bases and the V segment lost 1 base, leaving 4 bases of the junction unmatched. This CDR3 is CASSLYRGLAYEQYF. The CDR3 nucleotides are TGTGCCAGCAGTTTATATAGGGGACTAGCCTACGAGCAGTACTTC.

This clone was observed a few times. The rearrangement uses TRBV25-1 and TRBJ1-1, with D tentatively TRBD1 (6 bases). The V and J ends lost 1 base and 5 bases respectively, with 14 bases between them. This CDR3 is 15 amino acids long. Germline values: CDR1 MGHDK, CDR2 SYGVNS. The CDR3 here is CASSELPGVTTEAFF. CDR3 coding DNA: TGTGCCAGCAGTGAATTGCCAGGGGTGACGACTGAAGCTTTCTTT.

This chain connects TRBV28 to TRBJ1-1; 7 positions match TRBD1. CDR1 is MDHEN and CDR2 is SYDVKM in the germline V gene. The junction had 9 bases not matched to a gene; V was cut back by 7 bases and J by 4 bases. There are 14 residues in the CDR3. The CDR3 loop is CASTLLQGPTEAFF. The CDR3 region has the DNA TGTGCCAGCACCCTGCTACAGGGGCCCACTGAAGCTTTCTTT.

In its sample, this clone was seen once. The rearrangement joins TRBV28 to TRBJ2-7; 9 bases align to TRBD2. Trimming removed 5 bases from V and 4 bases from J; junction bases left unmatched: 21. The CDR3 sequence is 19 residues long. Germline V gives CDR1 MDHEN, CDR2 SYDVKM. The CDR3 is CASSPSGGPLGAGGYEQYF. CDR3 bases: TGTGCCAGCAGTCCTTCCGGGGGCCCCCTCGGAGCGGGAGGTTACGAGCAGTACTTC.

The CDR3 loop reads CASIGETQYF. The CDR3 DNA is TGTGCCAGCATCGGAGAGACCCAGTACTTC. The rearrangement uses TRBV28 and TRBJ2-5; D unresolved. The V gene lost 7 bases and the J gene lost 4 bases, with 4 bases spanning the gap. This CDR3 comprises 10 residues. The V gene's germline CDR1 is MDHEN and CDR2 SYDVKM.

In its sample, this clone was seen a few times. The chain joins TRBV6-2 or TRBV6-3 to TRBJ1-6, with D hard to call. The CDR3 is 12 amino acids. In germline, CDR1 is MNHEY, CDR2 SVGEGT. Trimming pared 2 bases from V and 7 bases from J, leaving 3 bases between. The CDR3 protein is CASSYGNSPLHF. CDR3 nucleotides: TGTGCCAGCAGTTACGGCAATTCACCCCTCCACTTT.